This paragraph reports one TCR beta chain. This entry comes from a study of OX40 agonist ivuxolimab in advanced cancers. Repertoires were generated with immunoSEQ multiplex PCR, while TCRdb's copy carries only in-frame clones and drops some. The sample records some 46,000 clones, approximately 91% being singletons. This CDR3 spans 13 amino acids. Trimming took off 9 bases at V and 4 bases at J, with 16 bases between the two ends. The germline V gene has CDR1 MNHNS and CDR2 SASEGT. The sequence was collected from an adult with an advanced solid tumor such as melanoma, head and neck, liver or kidney cancer. The chain recombines TRBV6-1 with TRBJ2-7; tentative D call: TRBD2 (7 bases). This specimen was CD4+ or CD8+ T cells sorted from blood, taken in a trial of the OX40 agonist ivuxolimab. CDR3 in amino acids: CASRMAGAYEQYF. Written as DNA, the CDR3 is TGTGCCAGTCGGATGGCGGGGGCGTACGAGCAGTACTTC.